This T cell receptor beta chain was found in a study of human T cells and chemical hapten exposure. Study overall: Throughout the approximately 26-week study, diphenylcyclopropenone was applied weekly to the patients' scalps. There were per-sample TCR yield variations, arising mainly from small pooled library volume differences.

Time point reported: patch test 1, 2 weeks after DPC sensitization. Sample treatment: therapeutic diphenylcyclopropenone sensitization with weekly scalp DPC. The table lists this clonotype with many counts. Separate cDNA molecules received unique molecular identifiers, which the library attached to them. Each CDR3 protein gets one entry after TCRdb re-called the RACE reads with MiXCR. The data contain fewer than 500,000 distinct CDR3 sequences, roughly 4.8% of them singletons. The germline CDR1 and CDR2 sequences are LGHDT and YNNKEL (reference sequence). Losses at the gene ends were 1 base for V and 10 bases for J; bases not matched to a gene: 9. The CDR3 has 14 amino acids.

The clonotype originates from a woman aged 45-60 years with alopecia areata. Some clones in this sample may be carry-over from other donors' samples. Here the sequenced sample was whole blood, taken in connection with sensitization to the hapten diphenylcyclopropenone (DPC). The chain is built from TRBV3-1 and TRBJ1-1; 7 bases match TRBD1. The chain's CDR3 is CASSQVKGTVGAFF. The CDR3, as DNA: TGTGCCAGCAGCCAAGTTAAGGGGACAGTTGGAGCTTTCTTT.